Each of the 20 T cell receptor beta chains below was sequenced from the same sample in a study of CXCR3-negative and CXCR3-positive naive CD8 T cells. Libraries were UMI-labeled 5' RACE TRB cDNA. TCRdb re-called the 5' RACE reads and shows each CDR3 protein once, DNA omitted. This table holds about 110,000 distinct CDR3 sequences. Study-wide findings and caveats: CXCR3-expressing naive cells carried TRB CDR3s more hydrophobic than those of CXCR3-negative naive cells.

No antigen has been identified for these receptors. The specimen was naive CXCR3+ CD8+ T cells from blood. Subset noted: CD45RO-CCR7+CD27+CD95- naive CD8+ T cells expressing CXCR3 (TNR3+). The receptors shown here come from a human donor in good health. Some clones in this sample may be carry-over from other donors' samples.

This chain uses TRBV7-9 with TRBJ2-7. In germline, CDR1 is SEHNR, CDR2 FQNEAQ (reference sequence). This CDR3 is built from 15 residues. The CDR3 is CASSPYTGPLYEQYF.

The chain has TRBV6-4 and TRBJ2-1; TCRdb returns TRBD2, unconfirmable since there is no DNA. Looked up from germline, CDR1 is MRHNA and CDR2 is SNTAGT. This CDR3 has 16 amino acids. This CDR3 reads CASSDQYHSPYNEQFF.

This chain connects TRBV10-2 to TRBJ2-5. This CDR3 spans 15 amino acids. Per germline, CDR1 WSHSY and CDR2 SAAADI. CDR3 in amino acids: CASSESRSSLQTQYF.

This chain connects TRBV12-3 or TRBV12-4 to TRBJ1-1; TCRdb picks TRBD1, but there is no DNA to check that call. This CDR3 contains 15 residues. CDR3 in amino acids: CARHGQGAKYTEAFF.

The chain recombines TRBV23-1 with TRBJ2-2. TRBV23-1 is identified as an open reading frame with a role that is uncertain. This CDR3 has 12 residues. The CDR3 protein is CASFRATGELFF.

This rearrangement joins TRBV7-9 to TRBJ2-1; TCRdb lists TRBD1, though no DNA is available to test this call. The germline V gene encodes CDR1 SEHNR and CDR2 FQNEAQ (reference sequence). The CDR3 runs 14 residues. The CDR3 spells CASSPEQGVNEQFF.

The V gene is TRBV5-1, the J gene TRBJ2-7. Germline V gene lookup returns CDR1 SGHRS and CDR2 YFSETQ. The CDR3 has 15 residues. The CDR3: CASSLDLAGAHEQYF.

The rearrangement joins TRBV20-1 to TRBJ2-7; checking the TCRdb D call of TRBD1 is not possible without DNA. Germline CDR1 is DFQATT and CDR2 is SNEGSKA (reference sequence). The CDR3 runs 14 residues. Here the CDR3 reads CSARDLRGPYEQYF.

This chain links TRBV11-2 with TRBJ1-1. The V gene's germline CDR1 is SGHAT and CDR2 FQNNGV. The CDR3 totals 14 residues. Here the CDR3 reads CASSLDPFGDEAFF.

The V and J genes are TRBV5-5 and TRBJ2-3; checking the TCRdb D call of TRBD1 is not possible without DNA. The CDR3 has 15 residues. Germline values: CDR1 SGHKS, CDR2 YYEKEE (reference sequence). The CDR3 sequence is CASSLWDLSTDTQYF.

The CDR3 sequence is CASSSAPTGELFF. This chain connects TRBV7-2 to TRBJ2-2. The CDR3 length is 13 residues. CDR1 and CDR2 (germline): SGHTA, FQGNSA.

The V gene is TRBV7-9, the J gene TRBJ2-7; TCRdb's D call, TRBD1, is unchecked because there is no DNA. The CDR3 totals 13 residues. CDR1 is SEHNR and CDR2 is FQNEAQ in the germline V gene (reference sequence). CDR3 protein: CASSLRTGDEQYF.

The chain has TRBV7-9 and TRBJ2-2; the TCRdb D gene call, TRBD1, has no DNA to confirm it. This CDR3 region has 16 residues. Germline V gene data show CDR1 as SEHNR and CDR2 as FQNEAQ (reference sequence). CDR3 region: CASTDPGRRNTGELFF.

CDR3 residues: CASSLEAGSSYEQYF. The rearrangement joins TRBV7-9 to TRBJ2-7. The CDR3 loop spans 15 amino acids. The germline gives CDR1 SEHNR, CDR2 FQNEAQ (reference sequence).

The chain recombines TRBV29-1 with TRBJ2-1; the D gene TCRdb calls, TRBD1, cannot be checked with no DNA. This CDR3 has 15 amino acids. CDR1 and CDR2 (germline): SQVTM, ANQGSEA. The CDR3 spells CSVLKGFEGYNEQFF.

CDR3 sequence: CSVEDGFSSTDTQYF. The V gene is TRBV29-1, the J gene TRBJ2-3. Germline values: CDR1 SQVTM, CDR2 ANQGSEA. The CDR3 consists of 15 residues.

V gene TRBV3-1 combines with J gene TRBJ1-5; the D call from TCRdb, TRBD1, cannot be confirmed without DNA. This CDR3 region has 14 residues. Germline CDR1 is LGHDT and CDR2 is YNNKEL (reference sequence). The CDR3 protein is CASSAGTENQPQHF.

The J gene is TRBJ2-3, the V gene TRBV7-3. This CDR3 region has 13 residues. Germline loops: CDR1 SGHTA, CDR2 FQGTGA. This CDR3 reads CASSLSGTDTQYF.

The chain carries TRBV28 and TRBJ2-3; the TRBD1 assignment by TCRdb is unverifiable without DNA. This CDR3 is built from 14 residues. CDR1 and CDR2 from the germline V gene are MDHEN and SYDVKM. The CDR3 protein is CASSHRGTTDTQYF.

CDR3 region: CASSDPSTQNTEAFF. The V gene is TRBV25-1, the J gene TRBJ1-1. The CDR3 is 15 residues long. Germline lookup yields CDR1 MGHDK and CDR2 SYGVNS.